Presented here are 6 T cell receptor beta chains from one specimen sequenced in a study of cytomegalovirus exposure and HLA in healthy donors. Use of 60 Vbeta and 13 Jbeta primers characterized the PCR. The repertoire was sequenced with immunoSEQ multiplex PCR; TCRdb's copy has only in-frame clones and lacks some. This table has around 170,000 clones, approximately 71% appearing once. The sequencing sample was made of PBMCs. The receptors derive from a girl aged 5 to 17 in good health and CMV-seronegative.

The genes are TRBV5-8 and TRBJ1-1; D not certain. This CDR3 has 11 residues. Germline V gene sequence: CDR1 SGHTS, CDR2 YDEGEE. V was clipped by 2 bases and J by 7 bases, with 6 bases between them. CDR3 nucleotides: TGTGCCAGCAGCTTTATTCGTGAAGCTTTCTTT. Translation gives CASSFIREAFF. Drawing the rest from reference TRBV5-8 and TRBJ1-1, the complete variable domain is EAGVTQSPTHLIKTRGQQATLRCSPISGHTSVYWYQQALGLGLQFLLWYDEGEERNRGNFPPRFSGRQFPNYSSELNVNALELEDSALYLCASSFIREAFFGQGTRLTVV.

This clone has more than one count but fewer than ten. The chain recombines TRBV10-3 with TRBJ1-2; 7 bases fit TRBD1. Losses at the gene ends were 0 bases for V and 4 bases for J; bases not matched to a gene: 11. The CDR3 spans 17 residues. CDR1 is ENHRY and CDR2 is SYGVKD in the germline V gene. The CDR3 loop is CAISESDRVRDLYGYTF. CDR3 coding DNA: TGTGCCATCAGTGAGTCAGACAGGGTCCGGGACCTCTATGGCTACACCTTC.

The V and J genes are TRBV6-5 and TRBJ2-3; D is possibly TRBD1 (5 bases). The CDR3 consists of 14 residues. V shed 5 bases and J shed 6 bases, with 15 bases lying between them. CDR1 and CDR2 (germline): MNHEY, SVGAGI. The CDR3 reads CASSARGLGDTQYF. The CDR3 region has the DNA TGTGCCAGCAGTGCTAGGGGCCTCGGGGATACGCAGTATTTT.

This clone was seen a handful of times. CDR3 sequence (DNA): TGTGCCAGCAGTGGGGAGGTGGAAGCTTTCTTT. Encoded protein: CASSGEVEAFF. The gene calls are TRBV6-6 and TRBJ1-1; D not certain. Germline V CDR1 and CDR2: MNHNY, SVGAGI (reference sequence). This CDR3 is built from 11 residues. Trimming pared 5 bases from V and 8 bases from J, leaving 9 bases between.

The rearrangement joins TRBV30 to TRBJ1-2, with D perhaps matching TRBD1 (5 bases). V dropped 4 bases and J dropped 4 bases, with 13 bases sitting between them. CDR3 length: 13 residues. Germline CDR1 is GTSNPN and CDR2 is SVGIG (reference sequence). CDR3 region: CAWTKDTTYGYTF. CDR3 DNA: TGTGCCTGGACTAAGGACACCACCTATGGCTACACCTTC.

This clone has just one count. The chain combines TRBV5-1 with TRBJ2-4; D possibly corresponds to TRBD1 (5 bases). V was trimmed by 1 base and J by 0 bases, leaving 11 bases between them. This CDR3 has 16 amino acids. In germline, CDR1 is SGHRS, CDR2 YFSETQ. Written as DNA, the CDR3 is TGCGCCAGCAGCTTGAAAGGGGCACTAGCCAAAAACATTCAGTACTTC. As protein: CASSLKGALAKNIQYF.